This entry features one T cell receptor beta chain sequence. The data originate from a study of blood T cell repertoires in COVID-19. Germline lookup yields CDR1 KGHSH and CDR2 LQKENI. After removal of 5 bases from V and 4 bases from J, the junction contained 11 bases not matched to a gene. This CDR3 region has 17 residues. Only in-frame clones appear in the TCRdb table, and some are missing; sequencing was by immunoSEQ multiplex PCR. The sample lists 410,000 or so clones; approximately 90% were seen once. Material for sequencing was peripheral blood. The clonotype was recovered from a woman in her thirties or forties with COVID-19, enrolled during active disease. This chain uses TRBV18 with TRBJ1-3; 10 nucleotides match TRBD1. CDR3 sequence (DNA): TGTGCCAGCTCATCCCGGGACAGGGGATTTGCGGGAAACACCATATATTTT. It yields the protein CASSSRDRGFAGNTIYF.